The 13 T cell receptor beta chains given below trace back to one sample, sequenced in a study of OX40 agonist ivuxolimab in advanced cancers. Here immunoSEQ multiplex PCR was the method, and the copy in TCRdb shows in-frame clones only, minus some. The sample contains tens of thousands of clones, roughly nine tenths of which appear only once. The sequenced sample was CD4+ or CD8+ T cells sorted from blood, obtained in a trial of the OX40 agonist ivuxolimab. All receptors derive from an adult with an advanced solid tumor such as melanoma, head and neck, liver or kidney cancer.

The genes are TRBV5-8 and TRBJ2-5; TRBD2 agrees at 11 bases. From germline, CDR1 is SGHTS and CDR2 YDEGEE. The CDR3 spans 18 residues. V shed 3 bases, J shed 3 bases, and the junction held 13 bases outside the gene matches. CDR3 residues: CASSSAVALAGGEETQYF. CDR3 nucleotides: TGTGCCAGCAGCTCCGCTGTGGCCCTAGCGGGGGGTGAAGAGACCCAGTACTTC.

This sequence joins TRBV19 and TRBJ1-1; a possible D gene is TRBD1 (5 bases). The V gene's germline CDR1 is LNHDA and CDR2 SQIVND (reference sequence). The CDR3 sequence is 15 residues long. The V end lost 5 bases, the J end lost 1 base, and 14 bases lay between the germline ends. The CDR3 here is CASSSGHPGNTEAFF. The CDR3 DNA follows: TGTGCCAGTAGTTCCGGACACCCGGGGAACACTGAAGCTTTCTTT.

The rearrangement joins TRBV27 to TRBJ1-6, with D unclear. V lost 2 bases and J lost 7, with 12 bases in between. Germline CDR1 is MNHEY and CDR2 is SMNVEV (reference sequence). The CDR3 has 15 amino acids. CDR3 bases: TGTGCCAGCAGTTTAGCAAGGCAGGTCAATTCACCCCTCCACTTT. This gives the protein CASSLARQVNSPLHF.

The chain recombines TRBV5-6 with TRBJ2-5; 7 bases are a match to TRBD2. CDR1 SGHDT and CDR2 YYEEEE come from the germline V gene. The V segment lost 3 bases and the J segment 2 bases; nucleotides outside the gene matches: 10. The CDR3 has 16 amino acids. CDR3 in DNA: TGTGCCAGCAGCTCCCTGACTAGCAGTGGACAAGAGACCCAGTACTTC. It codes for CASSSLTSSGQETQYF.

This chain uses TRBV7-6 with TRBJ2-3, with D possibly TRBD1 on 6 matching bases. In germline, CDR1 is SGHVS, CDR2 FNYEAQ. V was clipped by 5 bases and J by 6 bases, with 12 bases between them. The CDR3 runs 13 residues. The CDR3: CASSGGRLDTQYF. The CDR3 coding sequence is TGTGCCAGCAGCGGGGGCCGTTTGGATACGCAGTATTTT.

This chain links TRBV7-2 with TRBJ2-3; 9 positions match TRBD2. After removal of 5 bases from V and 3 bases from J, the junction contained 12 bases not matched to a gene. The germline CDR1 and CDR2 sequences are SGHTA and FQGNSA. The CDR3 sequence is 17 residues long. DNA of the CDR3: TGTGCCAGCAGCCAACATCCCGTAGCGGGAGAGACAGATACGCAGTATTTT. It translates to CASSQHPVAGETDTQYF.

The chain joins TRBV5-3 to TRBJ2-1, with D possibly being TRBD1 (5 bases). TRBV5-3 is an open reading frame whose function is uncertain. The CDR3 is made up of 14 amino acids. V lost 3 bases and J lost 0, with 7 bases in between. CDR3 nucleotides: TGTGCCAGAAGCTCAGGGCCCTCCTACAATGAGCAGTTCTTC. Translated: CARSSGPSYNEQFF.

This clone was found once. V gene TRBV14 combines with J gene TRBJ2-3; maybe TRBD2 (6 bases). The germline CDR1 and CDR2 sequences are SGHDN and FVKESK. Trimming took off 1 base at V and 5 bases at J, with 13 bases between the two ends. CDR3 size: 15 residues. CDR3 residues: CASSQAGVGIDTQYF. CDR3 sequence (DNA): TGTGCCAGCAGCCAAGCGGGGGTTGGTATAGATACGCAGTATTTT.

The CDR3 loop reads CASSLGGVAGVSGTGELFF. CDR3 bases: TGTGCCAGCAGCTTAGGAGGGGTAGCGGGAGTGTCTGGTACCGGGGAGCTGTTTTTT. The chain uses TRBV11-2 and TRBJ2-2; 9 bases fit TRBD2. Trimming took 1 base from V and 5 from J; bases not matched to a gene: 14. The CDR3 totals 19 residues. Germline V gene lookup returns CDR1 SGHAT and CDR2 FQNNGV.

The rearrangement uses TRBV30 and TRBJ1-1; tentative D call: TRBD1 (6 bases). V shed 3 bases and J shed 0 bases, with 8 bases lying between them. The CDR3 length is 13 residues. Germline-derived CDR1 and CDR2 are GTSNPN and SVGIG (reference sequence). The CDR3 is CAWSRTVNTEAFF. CDR3 nucleotides: TGTGCCTGGAGCCGGACAGTGAACACTGAAGCTTTCTTT.

This sequence joins TRBV30 and TRBJ2-5, with a tentative D call TRBD1 (5 bases). CDR1 and CDR2 from the germline V gene are GTSNPN and SVGIG (reference sequence). With 0 bases removed from V and 7 bases from J, the gap between germline ends came to 18 bases. The CDR3 length is 15 residues. The CDR3 region is CAWSVGRDYLGTQYF. The DNA for the CDR3 is TGTGCCTGGAGTGTAGGCAGGGATTATCTTGGGACCCAGTACTTC.

The chain employs TRBV7-9 and TRBJ2-7, with D possibly TRBD1 on 6 matching bases. V was cut by 4 bases and J by 3 bases, with 10 bases left in between. Germline CDR1 reads SEHNR; CDR2 reads FQNEAQ (reference sequence). The CDR3 has 13 amino acids. CDR3 loop: CASSSPQGYEQYF. CDR3 sequence (DNA): TGTGCCAGCAGCTCACCACAGGGCTACGAGCAGTACTTC.

This chain connects TRBV2 to TRBJ2-7; 11 bases agree with TRBD2. The CDR3 is made up of 16 amino acids. The V and J ends lost 5 bases and 3 bases, in that order; junction bases with no gene match: 9. Per the germline V gene, CDR1 is SNHLY and CDR2 is FYNNEI. CDR3 sequence reads: CASSSDRLAGIYEQYV. The CDR3 DNA follows: TGTGCCAGCAGTTCGGATCGACTAGCGGGGATCTACGAGCAGTACGTC.